These T cell receptor beta chains were read from a single sample in a study of shared T cell receptors in the human thymus. The protocol was immunoSEQ multiplex PCR, while the TCRdb copy is restricted to in-frame clones and leaves out a portion. The sample yields under 700,000 clones, around three quarters seen once. The same sample was also studied in work on human thymus T cells.

Sequencing was done on a sample of thymocytes. The receptors here all came from a boy less than two years old with a congenital heart defect. Both conserved end residues are part of each CDR3.

V gene,J gene,CDR3 protein
TRBV29-1,TRBJ2-3,CSVVRESTDTQYF
TRBV7-2,TRBJ1-5,CASSWATEHNQPQHF
TRBV28,TRBJ2-4,CASSFEGLVKNIQYF
TRBV27,TRBJ1-6,CASSFRGNSYNSPLHF
TRBV10-3,TRBJ2-7,CAISESGTGGWDEQYF
TRBV28,TRBJ1-2,CASSPNRWCGYTF
TRBV10-1,TRBJ2-1,CASSESPLGGLAGGLGEQFF
TRBV10-3,TRBJ1-2,CAIGTGGWNYGYTF
TRBV27,TRBJ1-5,CASSLSPSGPPHQPQHF
TRBV27,TRBJ2-3,CASSLSPSKGANTDTQYF
TRBV29-1,TRBJ2-7,CSVVVDSRRKSSYEQYF
TRBV2,TRBJ2-7,CASTPLEAGHYEQYF
TRBV11-2,TRBJ2-5,CASSLCGAGTRGRETQYF
TRBV27,TRBJ1-5,CASSFLDRAQNQPQHF
TRBV29-1,TRBJ2-7,CSVAGPSGRRPYEQYF
TRBV15,TRBJ2-3,CATSSGLAADTQYF
TRBV5-4,TRBJ2-1,CASSPRLSRGYNEQFF
TRBV5-8,TRBJ2-1,CASLLAVNNEQFF
TRBV29-1,TRBJ1-2,CSVEGQPYGYTF
TRBV5-6,TRBJ1-2,CASSLARGVYGYTF
TRBV4-3,TRBJ1-2,CASSDTGEGYTF
TRBV19,TRBJ2-7,CASSVLFTGVGSYEQYF
TRBV9,TRBJ2-4,CASSVALAKNIQYF
TRBV10-3,TRBJ2-3,CAISLAGGTDTQYF
TRBV28,TRBJ2-3,CASSLPARVTQYF
TRBV15,TRBJ2-7,CATSREFPGGGLQVHRYF
TRBV19,TRBJ1-2,CASRAPRTDPNYGYTF
TRBV7-8,TRBJ2-5,CASSSPGVGEETQYF
TRBV7-2,TRBJ2-5,CASSYPGLAGECETQYF
TRBV5-6,TRBJ1-1,CASSFRDMNTEAFF
TRBV2,TRBJ1-4,CASSEAFRQEKLFF
TRBV12-5,TRBJ1-2,CASGRLPGQGKANYGYTF
TRBV2,TRBJ2-5,CASRSGGGETQYF
TRBV4-3,TRBJ2-1,CASSQGGGGLKREKYNEQFF
TRBV30,TRBJ2-7,CAWTWDRNEQYF
TRBV30,TRBJ2-7,CAWSVAPGLAVEEQYF
TRBV7-9,TRBJ1-1,CASSRLATEAFF
TRBV5-6,TRBJ1-2,CASSLKTGTAYGYTF
TRBV27,TRBJ1-1,CASPGPFRDRGLDTEAFF
TRBV30,TRBJ1-2,CAWSGRYGYTF
TRBV4-3,TRBJ2-2,CASSQGIFSLRELFF
TRBV6-5,TRBJ2-7,CASSPRGYYEQYF
TRBV15,TRBJ1-1,CATSRVGFGRSEAFF
TRBV6-6,TRBJ1-1,CASRRPGQLFKTEAFF
TRBV20-1,TRBJ2-7,CSARASYEQYF
TRBV9,TRBJ1-2,CASSVERGGYTF
TRBV30,TRBJ2-2,CAWTTGTSGEVTNTGELFF
TRBV9,TRBJ2-7,CASSPRTSGRSYEQYF
TRBV27,TRBJ1-6,CASSLSPGSVYSPLHF
TRBV6-4,TRBJ1-1,CASRKSGPNTEAFF
TRBV19,TRBJ1-1,CASSMTGFTEAFF